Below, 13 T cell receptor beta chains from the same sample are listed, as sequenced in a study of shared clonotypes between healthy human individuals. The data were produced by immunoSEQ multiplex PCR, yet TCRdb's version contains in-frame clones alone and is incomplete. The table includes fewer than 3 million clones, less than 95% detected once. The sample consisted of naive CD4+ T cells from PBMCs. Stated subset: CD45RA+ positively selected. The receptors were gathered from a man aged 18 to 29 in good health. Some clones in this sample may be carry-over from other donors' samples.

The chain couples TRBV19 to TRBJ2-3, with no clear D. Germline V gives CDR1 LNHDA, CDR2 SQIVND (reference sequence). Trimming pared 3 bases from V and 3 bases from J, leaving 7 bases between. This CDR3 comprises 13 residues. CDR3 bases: TGTGCCAGTAGTATTCAGACGACAGATACGCAGTATTTT. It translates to CASSIQTTDTQYF. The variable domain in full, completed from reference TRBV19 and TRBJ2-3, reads DGGITQSPKYLFRKEGQNVTLSCEQNLNHDAMYWYRQDPGQGLRLIYYSQIVNDFQKGDIAEGYSVSREKKESFPLTVTSAQKNPTAFYLCASSIQTTDTQYFGPGTRLTVL.

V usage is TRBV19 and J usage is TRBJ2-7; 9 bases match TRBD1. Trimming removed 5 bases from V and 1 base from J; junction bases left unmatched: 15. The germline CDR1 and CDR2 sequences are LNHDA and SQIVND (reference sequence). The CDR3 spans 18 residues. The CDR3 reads CASSPWGQGDPISYEQYF. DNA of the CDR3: TGTGCCAGTAGTCCGTGGGGACAGGGCGACCCGATTTCCTACGAGCAGTACTTC.

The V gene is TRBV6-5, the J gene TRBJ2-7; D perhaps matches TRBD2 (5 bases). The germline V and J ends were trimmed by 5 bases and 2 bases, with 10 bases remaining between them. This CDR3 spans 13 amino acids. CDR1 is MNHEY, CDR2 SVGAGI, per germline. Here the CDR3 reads CASSRGKAYEQYF. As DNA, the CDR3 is TGTGCCAGCAGTCGGGGAAAGGCCTACGAGCAGTACTTC.

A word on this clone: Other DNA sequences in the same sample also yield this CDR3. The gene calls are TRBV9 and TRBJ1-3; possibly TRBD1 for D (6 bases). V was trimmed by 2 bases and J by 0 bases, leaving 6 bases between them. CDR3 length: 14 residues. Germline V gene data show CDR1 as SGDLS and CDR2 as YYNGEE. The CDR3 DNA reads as TGTGCCAGCAGCGTGGACAGCTCTGGAAACACCATATATTTT. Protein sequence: CASSVDSSGNTIYF.

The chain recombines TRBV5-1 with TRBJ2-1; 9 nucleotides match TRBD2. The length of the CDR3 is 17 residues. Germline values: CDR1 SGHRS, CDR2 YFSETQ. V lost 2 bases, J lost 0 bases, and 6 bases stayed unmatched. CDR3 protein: CASSLAGGRSSYNEQFF. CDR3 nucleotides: TGCGCCAGCAGCTTAGCGGGAGGACGAAGCTCCTACAATGAGCAGTTCTTC. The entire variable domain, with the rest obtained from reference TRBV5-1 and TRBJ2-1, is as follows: KAGVTQTPRYLIKTRGQQVTLSCSPISGHRSVSWYQQTPGQGLQFLFEYFSETQRNKGNFPGRFSGRQFSNSRSEMNVSTLELGDSALYLCASSLAGGRSSYNEQFFGPGTRLTVL.

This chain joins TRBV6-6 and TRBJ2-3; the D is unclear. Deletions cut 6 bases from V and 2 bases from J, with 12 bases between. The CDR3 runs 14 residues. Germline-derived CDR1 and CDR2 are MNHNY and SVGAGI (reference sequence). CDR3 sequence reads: CASSPQGPTDTQYF. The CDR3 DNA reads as TGTGCCAGCAGCCCCCAAGGGCCCACAGATACGCAGTATTTT.

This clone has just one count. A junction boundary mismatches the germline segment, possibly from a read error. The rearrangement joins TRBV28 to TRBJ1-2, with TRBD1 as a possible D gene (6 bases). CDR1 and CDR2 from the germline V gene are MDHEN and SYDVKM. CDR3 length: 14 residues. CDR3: CASRPGHPNYGYAF. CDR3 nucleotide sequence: TGTGCCAGCAGGCCGGGACATCCTAACTATGGCTACGCCTTC.

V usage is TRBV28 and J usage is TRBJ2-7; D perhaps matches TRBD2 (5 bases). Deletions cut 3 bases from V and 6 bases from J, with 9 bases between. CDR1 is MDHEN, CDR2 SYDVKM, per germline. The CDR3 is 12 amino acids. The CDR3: CASSLEVSEQYF. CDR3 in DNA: TGTGCCAGCAGTTTGGAGGTCTCCGAGCAGTACTTC.

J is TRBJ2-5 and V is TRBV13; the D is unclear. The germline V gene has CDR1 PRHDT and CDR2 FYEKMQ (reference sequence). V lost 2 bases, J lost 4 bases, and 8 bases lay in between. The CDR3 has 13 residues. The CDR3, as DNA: TGTGCCAGCAGCTTAAATAGGCGAGAGACCCAGTACTTC. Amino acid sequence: CASSLNRRETQYF. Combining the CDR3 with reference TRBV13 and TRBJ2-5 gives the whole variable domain AAGVIQSPRHLIKEKRETATLKCYPIPRHDTVYWYQQGPGQDPQFLISFYEKMQSDKGSIPDRFSAQQFSDYHSELNMSSLELGDSALYFCASSLNRRETQYFGPGTRLLVL.

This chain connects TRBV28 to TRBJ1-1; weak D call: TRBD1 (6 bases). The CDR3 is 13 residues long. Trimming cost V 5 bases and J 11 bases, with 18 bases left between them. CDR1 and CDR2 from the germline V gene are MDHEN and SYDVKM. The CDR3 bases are TGTGCCAGCAGTCCGGGAGGGGGACCTCGGGCTTTCTTT. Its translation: CASSPGGGPRAFF.

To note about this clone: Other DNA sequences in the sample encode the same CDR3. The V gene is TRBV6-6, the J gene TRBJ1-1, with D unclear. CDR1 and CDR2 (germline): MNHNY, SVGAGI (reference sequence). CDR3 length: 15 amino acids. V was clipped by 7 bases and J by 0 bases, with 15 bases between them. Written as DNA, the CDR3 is TGTGCCAGCACCCCACCTGGGGTTATGAACACTGAAGCTTTCTTT. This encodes CASTPPGVMNTEAFF.

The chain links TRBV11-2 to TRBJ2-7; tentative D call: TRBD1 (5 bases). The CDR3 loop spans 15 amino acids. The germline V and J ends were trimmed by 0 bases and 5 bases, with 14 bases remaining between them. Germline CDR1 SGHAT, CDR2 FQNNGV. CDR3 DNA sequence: TGTGCCAGCAGCTTAGATAAGGGCGAAGGGGACGAGCAGTACTTC. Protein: CASSLDKGEGDEQYF. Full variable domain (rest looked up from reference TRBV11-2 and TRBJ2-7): EAGVAQSPRYKIIEKRQSVAFWCNPISGHATLYWYQQILGQGPKLLIQFQNNGVVDDSQLPKDRFSAERLKGVDSTLKIQPAKLEDSAVYLCASSLDKGEGDEQYFGPGTRLTVT.

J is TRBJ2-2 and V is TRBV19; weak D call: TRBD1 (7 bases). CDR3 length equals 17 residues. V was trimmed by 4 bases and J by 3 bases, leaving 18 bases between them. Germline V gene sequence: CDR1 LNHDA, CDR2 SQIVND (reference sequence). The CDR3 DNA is TGTGCCAGTAGTACGCCCCGAGGAGGGGGCGACACCGGGGAGCTGTTTTTT. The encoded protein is CASSTPRGGGDTGELFF.